Listed below are T cell receptor beta chains from one sample, sequenced in a study of early T cells in non-severe SARS-CoV-2 infection. TCRdb reanalysed the 5' RACE reads using MiXCR and keeps one entry per CDR3 protein. The data show some 63,000 distinct CDR3 sequences, under 15% seen once. Sequencing used whole blood. The receptors stem from an adult who was a healthcare worker with PCR-confirmed SARS-CoV-2 infection or an uninfected control (not recorded which). CDR3s include the opening cysteine and the closing phenylalanine or tryptophan. A D gene is named only where the DNA matches it firmly. Not every row has a clone size; where given, it reads once, few, many or a size class.

J: TRBJ1-5
V: TRBV4-2
size: many
D: TRBD1
CDR3: CASSHGQGNQPQHF
DNA: TGTGCCAGCAGCCATGGACAGGGCAATCAGCCCCAGCATTTT

J: TRBJ2-7
V: TRBV7-6
size: few
D: TRBD1
CDR3: CASSLAGQIYEQYF
DNA: TGTGCCAGCAGCTTAGCGGGACAGATCTACGAGCAGTACTTC

J: TRBJ2-7
V: TRBV5-1
size: many
D: TRBD1
CDR3: CASSLELGTDYEQYF
DNA: TGCGCCAGCAGCTTGGAACTCGGGACAGACTACGAGCAGTACTTC

J: TRBJ2-1
V: TRBV2
size: many
D: .
CDR3: CASSPSFSSYNEQFF
DNA: TGTGCCAGCAGCCCAAGTTTCTCCTCCTACAATGAGCAGTTCTTC

J: TRBJ2-7
V: TRBV7-8
size: many
D: .
CDR3: CASSPLSYEQYF
DNA: TGTGCCAGCAGCCCTTTATCCTACGAGCAGTACTTC

J: TRBJ2-1
V: TRBV12-5
size: .
D: .
CDR3: CASGLPIPGTLLFKQFF
DNA: TGTGCTAGTGGTTTGCCAATCCCCGGGACCCTCCTCTTTAAGCAGTTCTTC

J: TRBJ2-2
V: TRBV6-1
size: many
D: .
CDR3: CASSDRGSPTGELFF
DNA: TGTGCCAGCAGTGACCGGGGAAGCCCTACCGGGGAGCTGTTTTTT

J: TRBJ2-1
V: TRBV6-5
size: few
D: TRBD1
CDR3: CASRQQGEAYNEQFF
DNA: TGTGCCAGCAGGCAACAGGGGGAAGCATACAATGAGCAGTTCTTC

J: TRBJ1-2
V: TRBV6-2/TRBV6-3
size: many
D: .
CDR3: CASSYGRSDGYTF
DNA: TGTGCCAGCAGTTACGGCAGGTCTGATGGCTACACCTTC

J: TRBJ1-6
V: TRBV6-1
size: few
D: .
CDR3: CASSEAMGVQGYNSPLHF
DNA: TGTGCCAGCAGTGAAGCGATGGGTGTACAGGGCTATAATTCACCCCTCCACTTT

J: TRBJ2-4
V: TRBV12-3/TRBV12-4
size: .
D: TRBD1
CDR3: CASSRDRGFIQYF
DNA: TGTGCCAGCAGCCGGGACAGGGGATTCATTCAGTACTTC

J: TRBJ1-5
V: TRBV5-5
size: many
D: TRBD1
CDR3: CASSRDRGVGHQPQHF
DNA: TGTGCCAGCAGCCGGGACAGGGGAGTAGGACATCAGCCCCAGCATTTT

J: TRBJ2-3
V: TRBV5-1
size: many
D: TRBD1
CDR3: CASSLGGRVSTDTQYF
DNA: TGCGCCAGCAGCTTAGGGGGCAGAGTCTCTACAGATACGCAGTATTTT

J: TRBJ1-6
V: TRBV6-2/TRBV6-3
size: many
D: .
CDR3: CASSYSADQTSNSPLHF
DNA: TGTGCCAGCAGTTACTCCGCAGACCAAACATCCAATTCACCCCTCCACTTT

J: TRBJ2-7
V: TRBV3-1
size: few
D: .
CDR3: CASSQGGTVSYEQYF
DNA: TGTGCCAGCAGCCAAGGCGGGACAGTCTCCTACGAGCAGTACTTC

J: TRBJ1-5
V: TRBV20-1
size: few
D: .
CDR3: CSASTGRGNQPQHF
DNA: TGCAGTGCTAGTACAGGAAGGGGCAATCAGCCCCAGCATTTT

J: TRBJ2-7
V: TRBV4-3
size: .
D: .
CDR3: CASSQGRSSYEQYF
DNA: TGCGCCAGCAGCCAAGGGCGGAGCTCCTACGAGCAGTACTTC

J: TRBJ2-7
V: TRBV12-3/TRBV12-4
size: .
D: .
CDR3: CASSLTGRSSYEQYF
DNA: TGTGCCAGCAGTTTAACGGGACGGAGCTCCTACGAGCAGTACTTC